This TCR beta chain was retrieved from a study of blood T cell repertoires in COVID-19. The overall study: COVID-19 samples, acute and convalescent, were from the United States, Italy and Spain. PBMCs, B-cell-depleted T cells, or T cells provided the cDNA or gDNA that made up the material.

How the authors handled the data: Amplification of reference gene primers was used by the study to estimate nucleated cell counts. The repertoire was sequenced with immunoSEQ multiplex PCR; TCRdb's copy has only in-frame clones and lacks some. V, J and clone size derive from that table, while D and trimming were established from the DNA sequence. The sample consists of about 280,000 clones, approximately 84% of them appearing once. This CDR3 has 14 amino acids. V shed 5 bases, J shed 5 bases, and the junction held 9 bases outside the gene matches. Germline CDR1 is MNHEY and CDR2 is SVGAGI. This clone was recorded a few times.

This receptor was taken from a woman aged 30 to 39 who had recovered from COVID-19. Sequencing was done on a sample of peripheral blood. The V gene is TRBV6-5, the J gene TRBJ2-7; 7 bases are a match to TRBD2. CDR3: CASSRGSRGNEQYF. In DNA form, the CDR3 reads TGTGCCAGCAGTCGCGGGAGTCGTGGGAACGAGCAGTACTTC.